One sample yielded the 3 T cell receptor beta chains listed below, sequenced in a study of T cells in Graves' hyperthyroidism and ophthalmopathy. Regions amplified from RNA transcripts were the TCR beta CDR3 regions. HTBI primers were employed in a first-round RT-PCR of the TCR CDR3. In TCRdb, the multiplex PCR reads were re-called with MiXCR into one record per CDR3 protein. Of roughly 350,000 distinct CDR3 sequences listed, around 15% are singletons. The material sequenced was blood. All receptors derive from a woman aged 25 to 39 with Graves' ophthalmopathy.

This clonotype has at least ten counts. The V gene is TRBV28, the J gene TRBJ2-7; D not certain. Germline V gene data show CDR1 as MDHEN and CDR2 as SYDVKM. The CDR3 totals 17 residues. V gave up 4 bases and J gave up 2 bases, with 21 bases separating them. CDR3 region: CASSSPLLVPRTYEQYF. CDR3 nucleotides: TGTGCCAGCAGTTCCCCACTCCTTGTCCCACGAACCTACGAGCAGTACTTC.

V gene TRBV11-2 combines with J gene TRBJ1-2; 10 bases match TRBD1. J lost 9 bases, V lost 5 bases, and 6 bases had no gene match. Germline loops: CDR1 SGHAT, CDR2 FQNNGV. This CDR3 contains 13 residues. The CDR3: CASSRQGAVSYTF. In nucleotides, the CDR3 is TGTGCCAGCAGCCGACAGGGGGCCGTGAGCTACACCTTC.

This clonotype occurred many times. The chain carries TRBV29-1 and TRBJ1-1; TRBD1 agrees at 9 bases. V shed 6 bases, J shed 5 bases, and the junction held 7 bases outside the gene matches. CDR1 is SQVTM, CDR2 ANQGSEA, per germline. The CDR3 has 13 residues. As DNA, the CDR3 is TGCAGCGTATTGACAGGGGGAGGTACTGAAGCTTTCTTT. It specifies CSVLTGGGTEAFF.